This T cell receptor (beta chain) emerged from a study of CD8 T cells in Susac syndrome. Reverse transcription of about 0.45 to 1 ug RNA used random hexamers. TCRdb processed the immunoSEQ multiplex PCR reads anew with MiXCR; each CDR3 protein has one entry. The sample holds some 300,000 distinct CDR3 sequences, 70% to 90% seen once. This CDR3 has 14 residues. Germline trimming cut 3 bases from V and 2 bases from J; bases unmatched to any gene: 4. The germline gives CDR1 MDHEN, CDR2 SYDVKM. The rearrangement joins TRBV28 to TRBJ2-7, with TRBD1 matching 7 bases. The sequenced sample was CD8+ T cells from PBMCs. This receptor was taken from a human donor with multiple sclerosis. The CDR3 is CASSFETGPYEQYF. CDR3 bases: TGTGCCAGCAGTTTTGAGACAGGGCCCTACGAGCAGTACTTC. Based on the CDR3 plus reference TRBV28 and TRBJ2-7, the full variable domain is DVKVTQSSRYLVKRTGEKVFLECVQDMDHENMFWYRQDPGLGLRLIYFSYDVKMKEKGDIPEGYSVSREKKERFSLILESASTNQTSMYLCASSFETGPYEQYFGPGTRLTVT.